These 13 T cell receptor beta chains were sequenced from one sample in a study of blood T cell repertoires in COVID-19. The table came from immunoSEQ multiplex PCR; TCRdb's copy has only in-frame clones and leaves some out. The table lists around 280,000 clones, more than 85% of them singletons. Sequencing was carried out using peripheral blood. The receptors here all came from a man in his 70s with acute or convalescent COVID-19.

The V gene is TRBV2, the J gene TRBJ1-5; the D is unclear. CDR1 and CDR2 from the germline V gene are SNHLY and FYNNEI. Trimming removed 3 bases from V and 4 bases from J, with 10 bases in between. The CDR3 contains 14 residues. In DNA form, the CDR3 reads TGTGCCAGCAGTGAGCAGGCGGGGAATCAGCCCCAGCATTTT. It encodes CASSEQAGNQPQHF.

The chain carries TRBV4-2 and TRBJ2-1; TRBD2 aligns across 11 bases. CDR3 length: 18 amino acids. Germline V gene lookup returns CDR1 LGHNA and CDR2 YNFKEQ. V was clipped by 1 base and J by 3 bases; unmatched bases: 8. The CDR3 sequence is CASSQVASGGLFYNEQFF. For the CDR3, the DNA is TGTGCCAGCAGCCAAGTCGCTAGCGGGGGGCTATTCTACAATGAGCAGTTCTTC.

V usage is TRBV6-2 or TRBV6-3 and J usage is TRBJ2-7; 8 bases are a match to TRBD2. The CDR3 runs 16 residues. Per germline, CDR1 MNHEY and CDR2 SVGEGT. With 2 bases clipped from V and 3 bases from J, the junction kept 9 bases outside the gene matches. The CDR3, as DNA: TGTGCCAGCAGTTACCCGTTCAGCGGGAGCTTCTACGAGCAGTACTTC. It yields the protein CASSYPFSGSFYEQYF.

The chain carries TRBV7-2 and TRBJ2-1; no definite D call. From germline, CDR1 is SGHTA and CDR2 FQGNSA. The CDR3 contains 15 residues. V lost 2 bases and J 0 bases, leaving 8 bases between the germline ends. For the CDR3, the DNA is TGTGCCAGCAGCTTATTCGAGAGCTCCTACAATGAGCAGTTCTTC. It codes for CASSLFESSYNEQFF.

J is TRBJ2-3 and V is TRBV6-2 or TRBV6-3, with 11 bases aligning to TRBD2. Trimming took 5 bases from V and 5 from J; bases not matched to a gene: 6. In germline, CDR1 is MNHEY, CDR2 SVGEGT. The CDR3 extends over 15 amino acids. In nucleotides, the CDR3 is TGTGCCAGCAGTATAGCGGGAGGGCCCAGAGATACGCAGTATTTT. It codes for CASSIAGGPRDTQYF.

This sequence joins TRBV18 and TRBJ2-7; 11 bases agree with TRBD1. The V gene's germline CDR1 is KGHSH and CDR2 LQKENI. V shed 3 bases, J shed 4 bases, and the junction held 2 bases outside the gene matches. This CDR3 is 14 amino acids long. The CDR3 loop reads CASSPGTGGYEQYF. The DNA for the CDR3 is TGTGCCAGCTCACCCGGGACAGGGGGATACGAGCAGTACTTC.

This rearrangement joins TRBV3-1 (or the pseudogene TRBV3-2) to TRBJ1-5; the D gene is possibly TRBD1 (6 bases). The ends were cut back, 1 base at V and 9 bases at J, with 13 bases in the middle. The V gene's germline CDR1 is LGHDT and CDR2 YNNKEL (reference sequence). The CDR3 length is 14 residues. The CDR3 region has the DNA TGTGCCAGCAGCCAAGGAGGGGGGGCTGTGCCCCAGCATTTT. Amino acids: CASSQGGGAVPQHF.

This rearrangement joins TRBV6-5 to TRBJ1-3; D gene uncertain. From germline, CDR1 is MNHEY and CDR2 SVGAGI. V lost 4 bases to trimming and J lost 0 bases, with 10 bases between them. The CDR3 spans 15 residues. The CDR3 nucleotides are TGTGCCAGCAGTTCGCCCACTAGCTCTGGAAACACCATATATTTT. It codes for CASSSPTSSGNTIYF.

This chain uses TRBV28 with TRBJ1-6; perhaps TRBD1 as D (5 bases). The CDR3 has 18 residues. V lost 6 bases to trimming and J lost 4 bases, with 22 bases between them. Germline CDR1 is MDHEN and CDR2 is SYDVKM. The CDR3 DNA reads TGTGCCAGCAGCCCTCCCGGACACCTCCCGACTTATAATTCACCCCTCCACTTT. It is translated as CASSPPGHLPTYNSPLHF.

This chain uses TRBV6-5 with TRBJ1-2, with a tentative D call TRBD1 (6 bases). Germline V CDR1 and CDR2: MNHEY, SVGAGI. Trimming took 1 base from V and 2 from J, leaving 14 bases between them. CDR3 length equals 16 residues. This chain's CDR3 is CASSYLTGQPNYGYTF. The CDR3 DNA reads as TGTGCCAGCAGTTACTTGACAGGCCAACCAAACTATGGCTACACCTTC.

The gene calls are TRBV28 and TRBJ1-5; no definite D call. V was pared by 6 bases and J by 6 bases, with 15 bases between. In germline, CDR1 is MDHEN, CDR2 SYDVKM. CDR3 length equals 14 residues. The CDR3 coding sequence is TGTGCCAGCAGGCCGACCGGGGAGGGTCAGCCCCAGCATTTT. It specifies CASRPTGEGQPQHF.

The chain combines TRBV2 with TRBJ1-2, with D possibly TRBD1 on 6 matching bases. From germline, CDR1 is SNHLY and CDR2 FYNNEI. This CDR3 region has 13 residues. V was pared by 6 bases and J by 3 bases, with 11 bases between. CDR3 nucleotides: TGTGCCAGCAGGCAGGGGAAAGACTATGGCTACACCTTC. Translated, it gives CASRQGKDYGYTF.

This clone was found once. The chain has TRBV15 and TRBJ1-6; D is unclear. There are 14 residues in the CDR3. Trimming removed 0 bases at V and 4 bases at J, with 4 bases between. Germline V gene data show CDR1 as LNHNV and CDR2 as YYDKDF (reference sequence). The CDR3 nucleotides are TGTGCCACCAGCAGAGACCAGTATAATTCACCCCTCCACTTT. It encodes CATSRDQYNSPLHF.